Listed below are T cell receptor beta chains from one sample, sequenced in a study of cytomegalovirus exposure and HLA in healthy donors. Repertoires were generated with immunoSEQ multiplex PCR, while TCRdb's copy carries only in-frame clones and drops some. The sample records about 230,000 clones, more than 70% being singletons. The sequenced material came from PBMCs. Receptors originate from a boy aged 10-17 years in good health and CMV-seronegative. Each CDR3 is given without its conserved first and last residue. Some rows mark clone size as missing; the rest say once, few, many or name a class of expanded clone.

V	J	size	CDR3
TRBV13	TRBJ2-7	NA	ASSPEGSGPYEQY
TRBV5-4	TRBJ1-3	NA	ASSFSLGNTIY
TRBV19	TRBJ2-7	NA	ASSMGTGFYEQY
TRBV5-6	TRBJ2-7	few	ASRRLSGTNEQY
TRBV5-1	TRBJ1-1	NA	ASSFGGMNTEAF
TRBV6-5	TRBJ1-2	NA	ASSYSTGYTYGYT
TRBV19	TRBJ1-6	NA	ASSMELSSYNSPLH
TRBV5-1	TRBJ2-3	NA	ASSTRQGESYTDTQY
TRBV4-1	TRBJ1-1	once	ASSQVDRGRAEAF
TRBV11-2	TRBJ2-7	NA	ASSPGGLSWD
TRBV10-1	TRBJ1-6	NA	ASSDRPEPLH
TRBV10-1	TRBJ1-3	few	ASSDRVDGNTIY
TRBV5-6	TRBJ1-1	NA	ASSLGGPFTEAF
TRBV6-1	TRBJ2-7	NA	ASTSDSSYEQY
TRBV7-8	TRBJ1-2	NA	ASSLAHFQGTYGYT
TRBV6-1	TRBJ1-5	NA	ASAFWGQGNQPQH
TRBV4-1	TRBJ2-3	NA	ASSTRGVSTDTQY
TRBV25-1	TRBJ1-1	NA	ASSDHRDGAEAF
TRBV4-1	TRBJ1-1	NA	ASSQDAVSEAF
TRBV30	TRBJ2-1	NA	AWGLTGIDEQF
TRBV6-1	TRBJ2-3	few	ASSERQGGRSTDTQY
TRBV6-5	TRBJ1-1	NA	ASSYPGTGLNTEAF
TRBV10-1	TRBJ2-1	NA	ASSEMRFHEQF
TRBV11-3	TRBJ2-1	once	ASSPSGLFAYNEQF
TRBV7-2	TRBJ1-2	NA	ASSRANYGYT
TRBV6-1	TRBJ1-5	NA	ASMRGSDSNQPQH
TRBV28	TRBJ2-1	NA	ASSFPSSQGWNEQF
TRBV14	TRBJ2-1	NA	ASSHGLTGAPYNEQF
TRBV6-6	TRBJ2-5	few	ASRRGLVETQY
TRBV6-5	TRBJ1-2	NA	ASSYSEGAHNYGYT
TRBV4-1	TRBJ1-2	NA	ASSQEVSGHFYGYT
TRBV18	TRBJ2-7	NA	ASSPREDSPSGQY
TRBV29-1	TRBJ2-5	NA	SVDDRGPETQY
TRBV16	TRBJ1-4	NA	ASSQGQANEKLF
TRBV5-6	TRBJ2-5	NA	ASSQLAHETQY
TRBV27	TRBJ2-5	NA	ASSPYPTGIGETQY
TRBV6-1	TRBJ1-2	NA	ASCRDRANYGYT
TRBV7-2	TRBJ2-2	NA	ASSLARLGGTGELF
TRBV7-6	TRBJ1-1	NA	ASSLGGNRGEAF
TRBV19	TRBJ1-6	NA	ASTPTLYNSPLH
TRBV12-5	TRBJ2-1	NA	ASGTGDVPGEQF
TRBV5-6	TRBJ2-7	NA	ASSASGLADSYEQY
TRBV2	TRBJ1-5	NA	ATVGGSGAPQH